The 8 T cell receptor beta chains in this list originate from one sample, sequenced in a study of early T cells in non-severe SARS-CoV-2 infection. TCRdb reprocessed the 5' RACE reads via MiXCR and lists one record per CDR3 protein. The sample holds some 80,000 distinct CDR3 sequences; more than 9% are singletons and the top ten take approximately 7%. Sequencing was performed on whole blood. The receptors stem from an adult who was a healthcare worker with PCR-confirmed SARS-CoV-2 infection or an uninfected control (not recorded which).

The CDR3 protein is CASSPRETEAFF. In DNA, the CDR3 is TGTGCCAGCTCACCACGGGAAACTGAAGCTTTCTTT. This chain connects TRBV18 to TRBJ1-1, with D unclear. Trimming removed 1 base at V and 5 bases at J, with 5 bases between. This CDR3 contains 12 residues. Germline V CDR1 and CDR2: KGHSH, LQKENI.

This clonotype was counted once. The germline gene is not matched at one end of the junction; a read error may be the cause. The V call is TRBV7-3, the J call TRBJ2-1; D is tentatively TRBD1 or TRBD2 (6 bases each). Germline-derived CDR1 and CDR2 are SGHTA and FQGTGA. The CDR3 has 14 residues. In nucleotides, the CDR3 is TGTGCCTGCAGCTTAAATCCGGGGGCCGATGAGCAGTTCTTC. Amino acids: CACSLNPGADEQFF.

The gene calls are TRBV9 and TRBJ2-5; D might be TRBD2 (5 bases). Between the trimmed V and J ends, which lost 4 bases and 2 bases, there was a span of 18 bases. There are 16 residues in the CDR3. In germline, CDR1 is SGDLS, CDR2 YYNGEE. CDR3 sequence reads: CASSPLARAKQETQYF. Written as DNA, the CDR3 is TGTGCCAGCAGCCCCTTAGCGAGGGCAAAACAAGAGACCCAGTACTTC.

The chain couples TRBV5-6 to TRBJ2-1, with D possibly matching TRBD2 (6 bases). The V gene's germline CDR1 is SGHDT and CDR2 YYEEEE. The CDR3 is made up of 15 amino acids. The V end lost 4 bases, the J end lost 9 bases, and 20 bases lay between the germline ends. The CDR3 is CASSPAGTSGGEQFF. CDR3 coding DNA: TGTGCCAGCAGCCCGGCCGGGACTTCGGGCGGTGAGCAGTTCTTC.

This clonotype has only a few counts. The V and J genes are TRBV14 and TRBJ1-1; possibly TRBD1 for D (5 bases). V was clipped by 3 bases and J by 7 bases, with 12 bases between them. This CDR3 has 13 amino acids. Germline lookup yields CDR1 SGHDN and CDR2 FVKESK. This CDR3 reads CASSQGPLDEAFF. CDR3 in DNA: TGTGCCAGCAGCCAGGGACCTCTTGATGAAGCTTTCTTT.

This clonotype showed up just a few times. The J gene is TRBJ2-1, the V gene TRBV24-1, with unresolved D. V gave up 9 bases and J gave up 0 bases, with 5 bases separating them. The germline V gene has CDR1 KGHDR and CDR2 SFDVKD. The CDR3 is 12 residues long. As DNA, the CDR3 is TGTGCCACCTCAAGCTCCTACAATGAGCAGTTCTTC. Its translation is CATSSSYNEQFF.

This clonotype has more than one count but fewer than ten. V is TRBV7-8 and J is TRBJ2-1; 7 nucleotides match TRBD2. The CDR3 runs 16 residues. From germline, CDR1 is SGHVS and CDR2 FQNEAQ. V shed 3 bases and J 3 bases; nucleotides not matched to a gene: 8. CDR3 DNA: TGTGCCAGCAGCTTTAGGGCGGGAGATGTCTACAATGAGCAGTTCTTC. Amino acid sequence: CASSFRAGDVYNEQFF.

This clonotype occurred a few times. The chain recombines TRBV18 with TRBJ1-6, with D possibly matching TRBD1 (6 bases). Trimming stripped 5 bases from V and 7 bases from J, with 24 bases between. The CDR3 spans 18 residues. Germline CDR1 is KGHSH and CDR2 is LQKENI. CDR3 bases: TGTGCCAGCTCATCTTCCGGGACACCTTGGGGGGGGAATTCACCCCTCCACTTT. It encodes CASSSSGTPWGGNSPLHF.